The 32 T cell receptor beta chains reported below all come from one sample, sequenced in a study of CXCR3-negative and CXCR3-positive naive CD8 T cells. UMI-labeled 5' RACE yielded the TRB cDNA libraries. TCRdb re-called the 5' RACE reads and catalogs CDR3 proteins one per entry, DNA excluded. The ten most abundant clones cover about 15% of a sample with just under 45,000 distinct CDR3 sequences. Sequenced input: memory CD8+ T cells from blood. These receptors were collected from a human donor in good health. Some clones in this sample may be carry-over from other donors' samples.

This rearrangement joins TRBV9 to TRBJ1-2; as DNA is missing, the TRBD1 call by TCRdb cannot be tested. Germline loops: CDR1 SGDLS, CDR2 YYNGEE. The CDR3 totals 15 residues. The CDR3 reads CASRGTGASNYGYTF.

The chain has TRBV29-1 and TRBJ2-7; TCRdb's D gene call, TRBD1, goes unchecked for lack of DNA. Germline CDR1 is SQVTM and CDR2 is ANQGSEA. This CDR3 contains 15 residues. CDR3 in amino acids: CSVELLDRIPYEQYF.

The CDR3 loop reads CASSPTLAGGIPEQFF. J is TRBJ2-1 and V is TRBV12-3 or TRBV12-4; the D gene TCRdb calls, TRBD2, cannot be checked with no DNA. This CDR3 region has 16 residues.

CDR3 amino acids: CASSQGGGVDYNEQFF. The V and J genes are TRBV4-3 and TRBJ2-1; TCRdb designates TRBD2, a call that cannot be tested without DNA. Germline V gene sequence: CDR1 LGHNA, CDR2 YSLEER. The CDR3 covers 16 residues.

The gene calls are TRBV11-2 and TRBJ2-1. This CDR3 comprises 16 residues. Germline V gives CDR1 SGHAT, CDR2 FQNNGV. CDR3 protein: CASSLDFYYVYNEQFF.

This chain uses TRBV20-1 with TRBJ2-1; the D call of TRBD2 rests on TCRdb alone, since no DNA is present to check it. The CDR3 is 14 residues long. Germline V CDR1 and CDR2: DFQATT, SNEGSKA (reference sequence). The chain's CDR3 is CSARVAGVSNEQFF.

V and J are TRBV4-2 and TRBJ2-2; TCRdb picks TRBD2, but there is no DNA to check that call. The CDR3 covers 16 residues. From germline, CDR1 is LGHNA and CDR2 YNFKEQ. The CDR3 region is CASSPRTSGDTGELFF.

This chain links TRBV28 with TRBJ2-7; there is no DNA to check the TCRdb D call of TRBD1. From germline, CDR1 is MDHEN and CDR2 SYDVKM. This CDR3 has 14 amino acids. The CDR3 reads CASSLQDITYEQYF.

The chain joins TRBV4-2 to TRBJ2-5; TCRdb designates TRBD1, a call that cannot be tested without DNA. There are 15 residues in the CDR3. Germline loops: CDR1 LGHNA, CDR2 YNFKEQ. CDR3: CASSQLGGARETQYF.

The chain couples TRBV4-2 to TRBJ2-3; TCRdb gives TRBD2 as the D gene, but with no DNA this cannot be confirmed. The CDR3 covers 16 residues. Germline CDR1 and CDR2: LGHNA and YNFKEQ. The CDR3 sequence is CASSQEGGGAVDTQYF.

This chain connects TRBV19 to TRBJ2-1; TCRdb proposes TRBD2, but this gene call is untestable without DNA. Germline V gives CDR1 LNHDA, CDR2 SQIVND (reference sequence). This CDR3 is built from 14 residues. Here the CDR3 reads CATIGPSGYNEQFF.

The V gene is TRBV20-1, the J gene TRBJ2-7; lacking DNA, the TRBD2 call made by TCRdb goes unchecked. The CDR3 is 14 residues long. Germline CDR1 and CDR2: DFQATT and SNEGSKA (reference sequence). The CDR3 protein is CSAREAGLAYEQYF.

The chain is built from TRBV15 and TRBJ1-2. The CDR3 covers 13 residues. Germline V CDR1 and CDR2: LNHNV, YYDKDF (reference sequence). The CDR3 sequence is CATSRVANYGYTF. The complete variable domain, with remaining parts taken from reference TRBV15 and TRBJ1-2, reads DAMVIQNPRYQVTQFGKPVTLSCSQTLNHNVMYWYQQKSSQAPKLLFHYYDKDFNNEADTPDNFQSRRPNTSFCFLDIRSPGLGDTAMYLCATSRVANYGYTFGSGTRLTVV.

V is TRBV14 and J is TRBJ2-4; TCRdb names TRBD2, which stays unverified in the absence of DNA. The CDR3 runs to 16 residues. The V gene's germline CDR1 is SGHDN and CDR2 FVKESK. The CDR3 spells CASSQSRGASKNIQYF.

The chain has TRBV29-1 and TRBJ2-5; TCRdb's D gene call, TRBD1, goes unchecked for lack of DNA. The CDR3 is 14 residues long. Germline assignment: CDR1 SQVTM and CDR2 ANQGSEA. CDR3 loop: CSVEDPWGRETQYF.

J is TRBJ2-7 and V is TRBV27; TCRdb selects TRBD1, and the lack of DNA leaves this call unchecked. Per germline, CDR1 MNHEY and CDR2 SMNVEV (reference sequence). CDR3 size: 14 residues. The CDR3 protein is CASSSPDARDEQYF.

The chain employs TRBV21-1 and TRBJ1-3. TRBV21-1 is recorded as a pseudogene. CDR3 length equals 20 residues. CDR3 sequence reads: CASSKARRGPNSSSGNTIYF.

This rearrangement joins TRBV4-3 to TRBJ2-7. The CDR3 loop spans 14 amino acids. Germline V lookup: CDR1 LGHNA, CDR2 YSLEER. CDR3 in amino acids: CASSQDRGNYEQYF.

The chain carries TRBV7-6 and TRBJ1-1; the TCRdb D gene call, TRBD1, has no DNA to confirm it. Germline CDR1 reads SGHVS; CDR2 reads FNYEAQ. This CDR3 contains 13 residues. CDR3: CASSLSGYTEAFF.

The chain has TRBV27 and TRBJ2-1. Germline lookup yields CDR1 MNHEY and CDR2 SMNVEV (reference sequence). The CDR3 runs 14 residues. CDR3 amino acids: CASSLSGVYNEQFF.

This clonotype is identified as medium-sized (0.01 to 0.1%) from frequency. The chain links TRBV10-2 to TRBJ2-7; TCRdb's D gene call, TRBD1, goes unchecked for lack of DNA. Germline V CDR1 and CDR2: WSHSY, SAAADI. This CDR3 region has 14 residues. The chain's CDR3 is CASSVGAPSYEQYF.

The V call is TRBV29-1, the J call TRBJ2-7. This CDR3 contains 12 residues. Germline V gene sequence: CDR1 SQVTM, CDR2 ANQGSEA. The CDR3: CSVGPETYEQYF.

The rearrangement joins TRBV14 to TRBJ2-7; there is no DNA to check the TCRdb D call of TRBD1. CDR1 SGHDN and CDR2 FVKESK come from the germline V gene. The CDR3 length is 16 residues. The CDR3 here is CASSQLTGTGSYEQHF.

The chain carries TRBV28 and TRBJ2-1; TCRdb's D gene call, TRBD2, goes unchecked for lack of DNA. CDR3 length: 14 amino acids. Germline CDR1 is MDHEN and CDR2 is SYDVKM. CDR3 protein: CASSPRKLASEQFF.

The CDR3 sequence: CASSQDRAPKMFF. The V call is TRBV3-1, the J call TRBJ1-4. The CDR3 has 13 amino acids. The V gene's germline CDR1 is LGHDT and CDR2 YNNKEL (reference sequence).

The rearrangement links TRBV4-3 to TRBJ1-1; as DNA is missing, the TRBD1 call by TCRdb cannot be tested. This CDR3 has 15 residues. Germline CDR1 reads LGHNA; CDR2 reads YSLEER. The CDR3: CASSQDAGSNFLAFF.

The chain carries TRBV12-3 or TRBV12-4 and TRBJ2-7; absent DNA, TCRdb's TRBD1 call cannot be checked. The CDR3 covers 15 residues. The CDR3 protein is CASSPRDRGTAEQYF.

V is TRBV3-1 and J is TRBJ2-5; with no DNA, the TCRdb D assignment of TRBD1 cannot be verified. The CDR3 has 13 residues. CDR1 and CDR2 (germline): LGHDT, YNNKEL (reference sequence). The CDR3: CASSPPPDSILYF.

The chain carries TRBV28 and TRBJ1-5; TCRdb's D call, TRBD1, is unchecked because there is no DNA. The CDR3 is made up of 19 amino acids. The germline CDR1 and CDR2 sequences are MDHEN and SYDVKM. CDR3 sequence reads: CASSLGTGTGGYSNQPQHF.

The rearrangement uses TRBV7-9 and TRBJ1-2. The germline CDR1 and CDR2 sequences are SEHNR and FQNEAQ (reference sequence). The CDR3 is 14 residues long. CDR3 in amino acids: CASSLPGTPSGYTF.

The rearrangement links TRBV6-2 or TRBV6-3 to TRBJ2-1; with no DNA, the TCRdb D assignment of TRBD1 cannot be verified. Germline lookup yields CDR1 MNHEY and CDR2 SVGEGT. This CDR3 is built from 14 residues. CDR3: CASSRPTGIHEQFF.

V and J are TRBV6-5 and TRBJ2-5; absent DNA, TCRdb's TRBD1 call cannot be checked. CDR3 length: 14 amino acids. Germline CDR1 and CDR2: MNHEY and SVGAGI. CDR3 residues: CASSYLQGQETQYF.